This T cell receptor beta chain was identified during a study of cytomegalovirus exposure and HLA in healthy donors. As for this clone: The antigen is undetermined.

Clones were read by immunoSEQ multiplex PCR, and TCRdb kept only the in-frame ones, dropping some. This sample yields a few hundred thousand clones, of which around 87% are seen a single time; under 0.4% belongs to the top ten. General study findings and limits: A subsequent analysis found that TCR clusters from the first cohort also tended to co-occur in the 90 to 150 validation repertoires, with under 95% of cluster scores above 0. A few chains linked to CMV were shown in vitro to be specific for CMV antigens. Cytomegalovirus status was reportedly diagnosed by the classifier with high sensitivity and specificity. Approximately 160 TCR beta chains were listed as cytomegalovirus-associated.

Trimming pared 2 bases from V and 4 bases from J, leaving 8 bases between. Germline lookup yields CDR1 WNHNN and CDR2 SYGVQD (reference sequence). CDR3 size: 13 residues. The chain couples TRBV10-1 to TRBJ1-2; D might be TRBD1 (6 bases). The source material was PBMCs. This receptor was obtained from a woman between 18 and 30 years old in good health and CMV-seronegative. CDR3 DNA sequence: TGCGCCAGCAGTGAGCTCAGGGGCTATGGCTACACCTTC. Translation gives CASSELRGYGYTF.